The clone carrying this TCR beta chain has ten or more counts. The sample is drawn from a study of Graves' ophthalmopathy and Graves' hyperthyroidism. The authors amplified TCR beta CDR3 regions, and they did so from RNA transcripts for repertoire sequencing. The workflow started with a first-round RT-PCR run with HTBI primers and then moved on to a second-round multiplex PCR. TCRdb itself ran the multiplex PCR reads through MiXCR, one entry per CDR3 protein. The table lists around 400,000 distinct CDR3 sequences, about 21% of them singletons, with under 3% in the top ten. Among the exclusions were patients with other autoimmune diseases, uncontrolled infections, pregnancy or lactation. Sequenced material: peripheral blood. This clonotype was obtained from a woman younger than 35 with stable Graves' hyperthyroidism.

The CDR3 here is CATSDLWGIEGYTF. The CDR3, as DNA: TGTGCCACCAGTGATTTGTGGGGAATTGAAGGCTACACCTTC. The rearrangement uses TRBV24-1 and TRBJ1-2; D remains unclear. This CDR3 is built from 14 residues. CDR1 is KGHDR, CDR2 SFDVKD, per germline. V was pared by 0 bases and J by 8 bases, with 12 bases between.